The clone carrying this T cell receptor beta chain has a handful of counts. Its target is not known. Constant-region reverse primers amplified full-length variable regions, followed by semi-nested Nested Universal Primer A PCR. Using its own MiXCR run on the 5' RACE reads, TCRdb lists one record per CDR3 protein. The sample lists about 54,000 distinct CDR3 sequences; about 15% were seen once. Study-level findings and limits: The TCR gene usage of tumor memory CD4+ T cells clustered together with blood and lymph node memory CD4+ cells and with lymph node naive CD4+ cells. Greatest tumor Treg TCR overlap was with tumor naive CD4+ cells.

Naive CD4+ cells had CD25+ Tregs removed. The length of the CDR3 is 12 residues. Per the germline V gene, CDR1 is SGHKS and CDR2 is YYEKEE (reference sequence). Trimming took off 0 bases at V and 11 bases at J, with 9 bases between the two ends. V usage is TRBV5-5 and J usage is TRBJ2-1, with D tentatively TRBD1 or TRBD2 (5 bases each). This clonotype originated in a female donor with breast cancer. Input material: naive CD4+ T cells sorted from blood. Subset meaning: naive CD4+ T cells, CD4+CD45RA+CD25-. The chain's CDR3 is CASSLAGQKQFF. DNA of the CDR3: TGTGCCAGCAGCTTGGCGGGGCAAAAGCAGTTCTTC.